Included here is one TCR beta chain sequence, with context. This sample was taken from a study of blood T cell repertoires in COVID-19. Study-level information: Samples taken during acute and convalescent COVID-19 were collected in the United States, Italy and Spain. The cDNA or gDNA used as material had been derived from T cells, B-cell-depleted T cells, or PBMCs.

The protocol was immunoSEQ multiplex PCR, while the TCRdb copy is restricted to in-frame clones and leaves out a portion. The sample yields approximately 440,000 clones, around 91% seen once. Source material: PBMCs or T cells enriched from blood (not recorded which). The receptor was derived from a man aged 18 to 30 who had recovered from COVID-19.

The CDR3 sequence is CASSDTGGRWYGYTF. CDR3 nucleotide sequence: TGTGCCAGCAGTGATACAGGGGGCCGATGGTATGGCTACACCTTC. The gene calls are TRBV6-1 and TRBJ1-2, with 9 bases matching TRBD1. Germline values: CDR1 MNHNS, CDR2 SASEGT. V shed 3 bases and J 5 bases; nucleotides not matched to a gene: 7. The CDR3 consists of 15 residues.